This TCR beta chain was documented in a study of cytomegalovirus exposure and HLA in healthy donors. Study outcomes and limitations: The investigators catalogued 150 to 200 TCR beta chains as cytomegalovirus-associated.

About this clone itself: Its antigen is unidentified.

The primer mix had 60 Vbeta and 13 Jbeta primers. Sequenced by immunoSEQ multiplex PCR; TCRdb stores in-frame clones only, minus some. The profile covers over 150,000 clones, with 77% appearing a single time and roughly 3.5% taken by the ten largest. This CDR3 has 16 amino acids. CDR1 KGHSH and CDR2 LQKENI come from the germline V gene. J was trimmed by 3 bases and V by 3 bases; bases with no gene match: 10. V usage is TRBV18 and J usage is TRBJ2-7; 8 bases line up with TRBD1. This TCR was sampled from a woman in her fifties or sixties in good health and CMV-seropositive. Specimen: PBMCs. The CDR3 nucleotides read TGTGCCAGCTCACCTCCTGAGGCAGGGGGCGTCTACGAGCAGTACTTC. It codes for CASSPPEAGGVYEQYF.